The next 4 T cell receptor beta chains were all read from a single sample in a study of blood T cells in healthy people across ages. Then a second PCR, running roughly 6 to 11 cycles, was carried out with a sample-barcoded 5' primer and a J-beta primer mix. TCRdb processed the 5' RACE reads anew with MiXCR; each CDR3 protein has one entry. The sample comprises 2 million or so distinct CDR3 sequences, 40% to 55% of which are singletons, and roughly 2.1% rests with the top ten. Specimen: blood. The source of these receptors is a middle-aged woman in good health.

The V gene is TRBV6-6, the J gene TRBJ2-3; 9 nucleotides match TRBD2. V lost 7 bases and J lost 2; bases outside the gene matches: 7. CDR1 MNHNY and CDR2 SVGAGI come from the germline V gene (reference sequence). The CDR3 totals 15 residues. The CDR3 loop is CASTPGGGVTDTQYF. The CDR3 region has the DNA TGTGCCAGCACTCCTGGCGGGGGGGTCACAGATACGCAGTATTTT.

The gene calls are TRBV29-1 and TRBJ1-5; D not certain. V was trimmed by 6 bases and J by 2 bases, leaving 8 bases between them. This CDR3 spans 12 amino acids. The V gene's germline CDR1 is SQVTM and CDR2 ANQGSEA. Written as DNA, the CDR3 is TGCAGCGTCGGGGTTGGCAATCAGCCCCAGCATTTT. Translated: CSVGVGNQPQHF.

V is TRBV9 and J is TRBJ2-3; TRBD1 aligns across 7 bases. Germline CDR1 SGDLS, CDR2 YYNGEE. V dropped 4 bases and J dropped 4; count of bases not matched to a gene: 12. The CDR3 length is 16 residues. The CDR3 protein is CASSLQTGLGPDTQYF. As DNA, the CDR3 is TGTGCCAGCAGCCTCCAGACAGGGTTGGGACCAGATACGCAGTATTTT.

This clonotype has a handful of counts. The chain carries TRBV7-2 and TRBJ2-4; a possible D gene is TRBD1 (5 bases). V was pared by 2 bases and J by 2 bases, with 13 bases between. CDR3 size: 16 residues. Per germline, CDR1 SGHTA and CDR2 FQGNSA. The CDR3 nucleotides read TGTGCCAGCAGCTTAACCCGCCAGGGATCCAAAAACATTCAGTACTTC. It yields the protein CASSLTRQGSKNIQYF.